The text below deals with one TCR beta chain. Its antigen has not been determined. No base quality values were provided; no much bigger clone lies one nucleotide off. This sample is part of a study of T cell responses to AZD1222 COVID-19 vaccine (dated by TCRdb to the early 2020s). With respect to the entire study: AZD1222 recipients with second doses at about 4 weeks or about 12 weeks were pooled, because spike-specific TCR depth and breadth did not differ between schedules. A total of 233 trial participants underwent TCR sequencing, of whom about 210 had received two doses of AZD1222 and about 25 had received two doses of the MenACWY control vaccine. Trial participants were enrolled into age subgroups of 18-55, 56-69 and 70-plus years, which contained 148, 28 and 57 TCR-sequenced participants, respectively.

Explained via the paper, the time point label denotes: baseline before first vaccination. Samples from vaccinated people were obtained from the UK trials COV001 and COV002, which included a single-blind randomized controlled phase 2/3 trial of AZD1222 (ChAdOx1 nCoV-19) in healthy adults. Trial participant PBMC samples were collected at day 0 and day 28 after the second dose for TCRbeta chain sequencing. The CDR3 regions of human TCRbeta chains were analyzed by immunosequencing. On the study's bioinformatics: Repertoire TCRs were matched against a reference library of SARS-CoV-2-specific TCRs generated with the MIRA antigen-specificity platform. Breadth was defined as the fraction of unique TCRs that were SARS-CoV-2-associated, and depth was defined as the fraction of total T cells that were SARS-CoV-2-associated. Using the MIRA data, each spike-specific TCR was mapped to the spike region that the TCR reacts to and placed in a CD4 or CD8 class. Log10-transformed breadth and depth values were compared by one-way ANOVA with Sidak's multiple comparisons tests. TCRdb carries this immuneACCESS record with in-frame sequences only. Its versions omit some clonotypes, under half of them owing to an unresolved V gene in the studies checked, with the rest unexplained. V, J and clone size are taken as reported in that table, and D and trimming were inferred from the DNA itself. This sample has 90,000 to 100,000 clones in its table, and around nine tenths of those were observed once. The ten largest clones represent approximately 3% of the sample.

Study-wide conclusions, independent of this receptor: Nearly half of unique spike-specific TCRs reportedly recognized epitopes outside regions mutated in the B.1.351 and B.1.1.7 variants. Participants were mostly white British, with more females than males. The authors suggested clonal diversity may have been underestimated. After two AZD1222 doses, both the breadth and the depth of spike-specific TCRs were significantly higher than at day 0 and than in MenACWY recipients. The 56-69-year group was small, and its depth increase did not reach significance, likely because of low power. Vaccine-associated CD4 TCRs spanned the whole spike protein, with dominant responses in regions 160-218 and 743-854. Only five to seven AZD1222 recipients were SARS-CoV-2 seropositive at baseline, limiting conclusions about previously exposed vaccinees. Because no samples from the day 14 peak response were available, repertoires could be characterized only after the peak T cell response.

The TCR was taken from an adult in good health. The specimen comprised peripheral blood, sampled on day 0 of AZD1222 vaccination.

This receptor has the CDR3 CASGPPSGNTIYF. The nucleotide sequence is TGTGCCAGCGGGCCCCCCTCTGGAAACACCATATATTTT. The V and J segments used are TRBV6-5 and TRBJ1-3; there is no confident call for the D gene. The CDR3 starts with the cysteine, ends with the phenylalanine, and has 13 residues. The DNA shown is the 39-base CDR3, in frame from base 1. V drops 8 bases and J drops 0 bases, leaving 8 bases in between. CDR1 and CDR2 are read off the germline V gene as MNHEY and SVGAGI.